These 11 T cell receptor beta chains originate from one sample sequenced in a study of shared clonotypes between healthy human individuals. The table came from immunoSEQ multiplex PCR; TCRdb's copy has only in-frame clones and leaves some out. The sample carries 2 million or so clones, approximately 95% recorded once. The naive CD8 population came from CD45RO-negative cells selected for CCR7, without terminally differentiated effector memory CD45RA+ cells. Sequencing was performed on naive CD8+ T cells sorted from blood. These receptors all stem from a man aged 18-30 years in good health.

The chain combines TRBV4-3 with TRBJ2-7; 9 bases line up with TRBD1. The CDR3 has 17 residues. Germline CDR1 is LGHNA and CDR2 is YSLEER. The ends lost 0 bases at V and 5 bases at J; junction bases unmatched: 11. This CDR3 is CASSQELSGTGHHEQYF. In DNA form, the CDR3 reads TGCGCCAGCAGCCAAGAGCTGTCAGGGACAGGGCACCACGAGCAGTACTTC.

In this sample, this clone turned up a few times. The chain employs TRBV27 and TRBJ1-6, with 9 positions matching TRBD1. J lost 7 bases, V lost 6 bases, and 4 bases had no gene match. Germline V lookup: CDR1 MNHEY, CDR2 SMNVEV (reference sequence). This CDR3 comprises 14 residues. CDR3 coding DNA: TGTGCCAGCAGGGAAACAGGGGGCAATTCACCCCTCCACTTT. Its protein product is CASRETGGNSPLHF.

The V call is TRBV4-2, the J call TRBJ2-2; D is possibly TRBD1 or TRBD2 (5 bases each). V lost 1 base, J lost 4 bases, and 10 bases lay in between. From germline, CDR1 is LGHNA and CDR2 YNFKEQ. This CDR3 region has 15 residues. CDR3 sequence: CASSQAGPATGELFF. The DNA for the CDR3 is TGTGCCAGCAGCCAAGCGGGACCCGCCACCGGGGAGCTGTTTTTT.

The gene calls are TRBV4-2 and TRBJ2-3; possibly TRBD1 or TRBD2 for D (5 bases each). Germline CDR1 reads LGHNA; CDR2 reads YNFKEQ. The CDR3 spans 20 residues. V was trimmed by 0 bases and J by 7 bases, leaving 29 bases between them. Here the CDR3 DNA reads TGTGCCAGCAGCCAAGATCCGGCCGGCCGGGGCTACTCACCCGGGAATACGCAGTATTTT. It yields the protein CASSQDPAGRGYSPGNTQYF.

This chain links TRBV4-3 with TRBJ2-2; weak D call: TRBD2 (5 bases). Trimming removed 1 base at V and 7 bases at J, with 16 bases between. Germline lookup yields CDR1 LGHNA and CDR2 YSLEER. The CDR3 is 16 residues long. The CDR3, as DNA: TGCGCCAGCAGCCAAGTGACGCCTAGCTTTGTCGGGGAGCTGTTTTTT. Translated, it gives CASSQVTPSFVGELFF.

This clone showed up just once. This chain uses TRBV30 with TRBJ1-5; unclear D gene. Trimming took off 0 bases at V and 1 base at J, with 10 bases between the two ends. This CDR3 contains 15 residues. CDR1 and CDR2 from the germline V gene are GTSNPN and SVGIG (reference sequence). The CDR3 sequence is CAWSVGHISNQPQHF. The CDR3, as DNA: TGTGCCTGGAGTGTGGGTCACATAAGCAATCAGCCCCAGCATTTT. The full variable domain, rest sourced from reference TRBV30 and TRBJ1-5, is SQTIHQWPATLVQPVGSPLSLECTVEGTSNPNLYWYRQAAGRGLQLLFYSVGIGQISSEVPQNLSASRPQDRQFILSSKKLLLSDSGFYLCAWSVGHISNQPQHFGDGTRLSIL.

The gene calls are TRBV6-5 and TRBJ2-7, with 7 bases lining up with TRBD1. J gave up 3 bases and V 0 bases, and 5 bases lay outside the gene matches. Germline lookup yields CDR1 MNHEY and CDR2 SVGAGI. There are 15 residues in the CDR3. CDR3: CASSYSPQGYYEQYF. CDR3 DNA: TGTGCCAGCAGTTACTCCCCACAGGGGTACTACGAGCAGTACTTC.

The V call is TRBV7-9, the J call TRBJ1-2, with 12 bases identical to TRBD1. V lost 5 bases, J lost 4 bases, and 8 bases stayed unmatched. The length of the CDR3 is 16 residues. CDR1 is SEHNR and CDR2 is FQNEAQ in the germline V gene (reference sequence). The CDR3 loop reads CASSDTRDRGPYGYTF. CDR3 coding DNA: TGTGCCAGCAGCGACACCCGGGACAGGGGGCCCTATGGCTACACCTTC.

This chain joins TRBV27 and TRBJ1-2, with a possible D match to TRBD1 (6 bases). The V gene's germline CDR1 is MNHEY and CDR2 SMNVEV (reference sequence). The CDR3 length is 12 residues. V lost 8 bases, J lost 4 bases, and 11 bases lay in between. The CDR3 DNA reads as TGTGCCAGCCGAGGGGGTGCCTATGGCTACACCTTC. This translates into CASRGGAYGYTF.

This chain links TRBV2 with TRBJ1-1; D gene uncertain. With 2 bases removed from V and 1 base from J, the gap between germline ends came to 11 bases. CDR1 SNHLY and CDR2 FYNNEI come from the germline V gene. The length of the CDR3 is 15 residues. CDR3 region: CASSELRTSNTEAFF. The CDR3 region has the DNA TGTGCCAGCAGTGAACTACGGACGTCGAACACTGAAGCTTTCTTT.

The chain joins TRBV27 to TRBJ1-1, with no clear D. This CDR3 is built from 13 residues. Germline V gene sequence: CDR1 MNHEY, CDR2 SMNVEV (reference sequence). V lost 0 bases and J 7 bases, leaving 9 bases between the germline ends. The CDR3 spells CASSLSEGDEAFF. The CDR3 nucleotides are TGTGCCAGCAGTTTATCGGAGGGAGATGAAGCTTTCTTT.